The 16 T cell receptor beta chains given below trace back to one sample, sequenced in a study of cytomegalovirus exposure and HLA in healthy donors. Primers included in the PCR were 60 Vbeta and 13 Jbeta primers. Produced via immunoSEQ multiplex PCR; TCRdb's table is partial and in-frame only. Of some 150,000 clones in the sample, around 74% were seen once. Sequencing was performed on PBMCs. These receptors all stem from a man aged 50 to 59 in good health and CMV-seropositive.

The J gene is TRBJ1-1, the V gene TRBV21-1; whether TRBD1, the table's D call, matches the DNA was not checked. TRBV21-1 is a known pseudogene. The CDR3 is made up of 15 amino acids. CDR3 nucleotide sequence: TGTGCCAGCAGCCAGCCCCCCAGGGCTCGTTACTCCGCTTTCTTT. The encoded protein is CASSQPPRARYSAFF.

The table lists this clone with a count of one. CDR3: CASSLRDRGSSPLHF. The CDR3 DNA reads TGTGCCAGCAGCCTCCGGGACAGGGGTAGTTCACCCCTCCACTTT. The rearrangement links TRBV6-1 to TRBJ1-6; TRBD1 agrees at 10 bases. Germline loops: CDR1 MNHNS, CDR2 SASEGT. The ends lost 6 bases at V and 9 bases at J; junction bases unmatched: 8. The CDR3 loop spans 15 amino acids.

A word on this clone: The junction departs from the called germline gene at one end, perhaps through a read error. This chain uses TRBV7-7 with TRBJ2-3, with 11 bases matching TRBD1. Germline V gene data show CDR1 as SSHAT and CDR2 as FNYEAQ (reference sequence). CDR3 length: 16 amino acids. CDR3 DNA sequence: TGTGCTAGCAGCTTGGGGACAGGGGGGGACACAGATACGCAGTATTTT. Its protein is CASSLGTGGDTDTQYF.

J is TRBJ2-7 and V is TRBV2, with 10 bases fitting TRBD1. This CDR3 is 17 amino acids long. From germline, CDR1 is SNHLY and CDR2 FYNNEI. After removal of 7 bases from V and 0 bases from J, the junction contained 12 bases not matched to a gene. CDR3 sequence reads: CASKTGQGNPSSYEQYF. The CDR3 DNA follows: TGTGCCAGCAAAACGGGACAGGGGAACCCTAGCTCCTACGAGCAGTACTTC.

This clone was detected only a few times. The CDR3 loop reads CASSPSPGDEQYF. The CDR3 region has the DNA TGTGCCAGCAGTCCTTCACCGGGGGACGAGCAGTACTTC. The V call is TRBV28, the J call TRBJ2-7; D possibly corresponds to TRBD2 (6 bases). This CDR3 is built from 13 residues. CDR1 MDHEN and CDR2 SYDVKM come from the germline V gene. V was shortened by 5 bases and J by 5 bases, with 13 bases between the two germline ends.

This chain joins TRBV2 and TRBJ2-7, with D maybe TRBD1 (6 bases). The V gene lost 9 bases and the J gene lost 0 bases, with 15 bases spanning the gap. Germline V lookup: CDR1 SNHLY, CDR2 FYNNEI. The CDR3 extends over 14 amino acids. The CDR3 nucleotides read TGTGCCAGTAGAACAGGGTTCCTCTCCTACGAGCAGTACTTC. Residues: CASRTGFLSYEQYF.

This sequence joins TRBV5-4 and TRBJ2-5, with 7 nucleotides matching TRBD2. The J call may be incorrect, as the DNA end agrees better with TRBJ2-7. The germline V gene encodes CDR1 SGHNT and CDR2 YYREEE (reference sequence). This CDR3 is built from 15 residues. CDR3 amino acids: CASRAGTTTPYEQYF. The CDR3 DNA follows: TGTGCCAGCAGAGCCGGGACTACAACACCCTACGAGCAGTACTTC.

The chain carries TRBV5-1 and TRBJ2-5; 7 nucleotides align to TRBD1. Per the germline V gene, CDR1 is SGHRS and CDR2 is YFSETQ. The CDR3 extends over 14 amino acids. Trimming at V came to 2 bases and at J to 0 bases, leaving 1 base not matched to a gene. CDR3 region: CASSLQGNQETQYF. The CDR3 nucleotides read TGCGCCAGCAGCTTACAGGGGAACCAAGAGACCCAGTACTTC.

V and J are TRBV10-3 and TRBJ1-2, with no clear D. V dropped 3 bases and J dropped 0 bases, with 11 bases sitting between them. This CDR3 is 15 amino acids long. CDR1 is ENHRY, CDR2 SYGVKD, per germline. The DNA for the CDR3 is TGTGCCATCAGTGATTCGACACGAGCTAACTATGGCTACACCTTC. Its translation: CAISDSTRANYGYTF.

J is TRBJ2-3 and V is TRBV10-1; maybe TRBD1 (5 bases). This CDR3 contains 15 residues. The germline V gene has CDR1 WNHNN and CDR2 SYGVQD (reference sequence). The V end was cut by 0 bases, the J end by 2 bases, with 9 bases between. The CDR3 DNA reads as TGCGCCAGCAGTGAGTCTACGGACATCACAGATACGCAGTATTTT. The encoded protein is CASSESTDITDTQYF.

This clone was detected a few times. J is TRBJ2-1 and V is TRBV28; 14 bases map to TRBD2. V lost 11 bases and J lost 4; bases outside the gene matches: 4. This CDR3 region has 14 residues. In germline, CDR1 is MDHEN, CDR2 SYDVKM. The CDR3 sequence: CAGTSGGRYNEQFF. The CDR3 DNA sequence: TGTGCCGGGACTAGCGGGGGACGGTACAATGAGCAGTTCTTC.

The chain uses TRBV10-2 and TRBJ1-1; D gene unclear. The germline V and J ends were trimmed by 3 bases and 1 base, with 6 bases remaining between them. The germline gives CDR1 WSHSY, CDR2 SAAADI. The CDR3 sequence is 13 residues long. The CDR3 sequence is CASSDRENTEAFF. Written as DNA, the CDR3 is TGCGCCAGCAGTGACCGCGAGAACACTGAAGCTTTCTTT.

The V and J genes are TRBV4-2 and TRBJ1-5; tentatively, D is TRBD1 (6 bases). Germline assignment: CDR1 LGHNA and CDR2 YNFKEQ. The CDR3 sequence is 15 residues long. The V gene lost 4 bases and the J gene lost 3 bases, with 13 bases spanning the gap. The CDR3 coding sequence is TGTGCCAGCAGCCTAGCCTGGGGGCCCAATCAGCCCCAGCATTTT. Its protein is CASSLAWGPNQPQHF.

The rearrangement links TRBV2 to TRBJ2-7; 9 bases line up with TRBD2. J was trimmed by 4 bases and V by 6 bases; bases with no gene match: 1. The CDR3 covers 12 residues. Per germline, CDR1 SNHLY and CDR2 FYNNEI. CDR3 sequence reads: CASRREGYEQYF. The CDR3 nucleotides are TGTGCCAGCAGGCGGGAGGGTTACGAGCAGTACTTC. The full variable domain, its missing parts supplied by reference TRBV2 and TRBJ2-7, is EPEVTQTPSHQVTQMGQEVILRCVPISNHLYFYWYRQILGQKVEFLVSFYNNEISEKSEIFDDQFSVERPDGSNFTLKIRSTKLEDSAMYFCASRREGYEQYFGPGTRLTVT.

The rearrangement links TRBV27 to TRBJ1-4; 10 bases map to TRBD1. This CDR3 is built from 16 residues. CDR1 is MNHEY, CDR2 SMNVEV, per germline (reference sequence). Trimming at V came to 7 bases and at J to 6 bases, leaving 11 bases not matched to a gene. In DNA form, the CDR3 reads TGTGCCAGCAAGTTTAGCCCCGGGACAGGGGATGAAAAACTGTTTTTT. As protein: CASKFSPGTGDEKLFF.

The chain employs TRBV5-4 and TRBJ2-1; 8 positions match TRBD2. V was pared by 2 bases and J by 2 bases, with 6 bases of the junction left unmatched. Germline assignment: CDR1 SGHNT and CDR2 YYREEE (reference sequence). CDR3 length: 16 amino acids. The CDR3 coding sequence is TGTGCCAGCAGCTTAAAGCCTAGCGGGCCCTACAATGAGCAGTTCTTC. It is translated as CASSLKPSGPYNEQFF. Full variable domain (remainder filled in from reference TRBV5-4 and TRBJ2-1): ETGVTQSPTHLIKTRGQQVTLRCSSQSGHNTVSWYQQALGQGPQFIFQYYREEENGRGNFPPRFSGLQFPNYSSELNVNALELDDSALYLCASSLKPSGPYNEQFFGPGTRLTVL.